Listed below are T cell receptor beta chains from one sample, sequenced in a study of blood T cell repertoires in COVID-19. Some clones are missing from TCRdb's copy, which holds only in-frame ones; the method was immunoSEQ multiplex PCR. Altogether tens of thousands of clones are present, 60% to 85% being singletons, with the ten largest covering approximately 20%. Sequences were obtained from peripheral blood. The receptors were sampled from a man aged 25 to 45 with COVID-19, enrolled during active disease. Each CDR3 is given with its conserved first and last residue. D genes are given only for firm matches. Rows give clone size only sometimes, using once, few, many, or a class for an expanded clone.

-,TRBV3-1/TRBV3-2,TRBD2,TRBJ2-3,CASSPYPGLVDTQYF,TGTGCCAGCAGCCCATACCCGGGACTAGTCGATACGCAGTATTTT
-,TRBV5-1,TRBD1,TRBJ2-7,CASSPGTGVHEQYF,TGCGCCAGCAGCCCCGGGACAGGGGTCCACGAGCAGTACTTC
-,TRBV18,-,TRBJ1-1,CASSPPPEGTEAFF,TGTGCCAGCTCACCACCTCCGGAGGGCACTGAAGCTTTCTTT
-,TRBV9,TRBD1,TRBJ2-3,CASSVSGQSTDTQYF,TGTGCCAGCAGCGTATCGGGACAGAGCACAGATACGCAGTATTTT
once,TRBV4-1,-,TRBJ2-2,CASSQETVFTGELFF,TGCGCCAGCAGCCAAGAGACAGTCTTTACCGGGGAGCTGTTTTTT
many,TRBV2,-,TRBJ1-1,CASSADTNTEAFF,TGTGCCAGCAGCGCTGACACGAACACTGAAGCTTTCTTT
-,TRBV6-5,TRBD1,TRBJ1-2,CASPDRAPWGYGYTF,TGTGCCAGCCCCGACAGGGCACCTTGGGGCTATGGCTACACCTTC
-,TRBV18,-,TRBJ1-2,CASSPPGRDGYTF,TGTGCCAGCTCACCACCGGGCAGGGATGGCTACACCTTC
-,TRBV25-1,-,TRBJ1-4,CASSATGRGGEKLFF,TGTGCCAGCAGTGCGACAGGTCGAGGGGGTGAAAAACTGTTTTTT
-,TRBV4-3,TRBD1,TRBJ2-7,CASSLTGTGNYEQYF,TGCGCCAGCAGCCTAACCGGGACAGGGAACTACGAGCAGTACTTC
-,TRBV30,-,TRBJ2-7,CAWGGGRIYEQYF,TGTGCCTGGGGTGGGGGCCGAATTTACGAGCAGTACTTC
-,TRBV24-1,-,TRBJ2-5,CATSDFPGVGVAEVQETQYF,TGTGCCACCAGTGATTTCCCTGGGGTAGGGGTAGCGGAGGTCCAAGAGACCCAGTACTTC
-,TRBV5-1,TRBD1,TRBJ1-3,CASSPGQAFSGNTIYF,TGCGCCAGCAGCCCGGGACAGGCCTTCTCTGGAAACACCATATATTTT
-,TRBV28,TRBD1,TRBJ1-6,CASGQGYSPLHF,TGTGCCAGCGGACAGGGATATTCACCCCTCCACTTT
-,TRBV11-2,-,TRBJ1-1,CASSLTVASPNTEAFF,TGTGCCAGCAGCTTAACGGTAGCCAGTCCGAACACTGAAGCTTTCTTT
-,TRBV5-6,TRBD2,TRBJ2-1,CASSLTSGGAGEQFF,TGTGCCAGCAGCCTGACTAGCGGGGGGGCCGGTGAGCAGTTCTTC
-,TRBV6-1,TRBD1,TRBJ1-5,CASSERGTGYSNQPQHF,TGTGCCAGCAGTGAACGGGGGACAGGGTATAGCAATCAGCCCCAGCATTTT
-,TRBV28,-,TRBJ1-5,CASIPGFRQPQHF,TGTGCCAGCATTCCAGGGTTTCGGCAGCCCCAGCATTTT
-,TRBV5-1,-,TRBJ2-7,CASSLRVGSSYEQYF,TGCGCCAGCAGCTTGAGGGTGGGGAGCTCCTACGAGCAGTACTTC
-,TRBV6-2/TRBV6-3,-,TRBJ1-2,CASSYSRRIANYGYTF,TGTGCCAGCAGTTACTCTCGGCGGATAGCTAACTATGGCTACACCTTC
-,TRBV30,-,TRBJ2-5,CAWSVREGTQYF,TGTGCCTGGAGTGTACGAGAGGGGACCCAGTACTTC
-,TRBV19,TRBD1,TRBJ1-2,CASRAQGGQGSNYGYTF,TGTGCCAGTAGGGCCCAAGGTGGACAGGGATCTAACTATGGCTACACCTTC
-,TRBV3-1/TRBV3-2,-,TRBJ2-7,CASSQDSRGAFYEQYF,TGTGCCAGCAGCCAAGATAGCCGGGGGGCCTTCTACGAGCAGTACTTC
-,TRBV7-9,TRBD1,TRBJ2-3,CASSPTGGTDTQYF,TGTGCCAGCAGCCCAACAGGGGGCACAGATACGCAGTATTTT
-,TRBV7-2,TRBD2,TRBJ2-7,CASSLERGEREQYF,TGTGCCAGCAGCTTAGAGCGGGGGGAGCGGGAGCAGTACTTC
-,TRBV2,-,TRBJ2-1,CASSEGWGAYNEQFF,TGTGCCAGCAGTGAAGGGTGGGGCGCATACAATGAGCAGTTCTTC
-,TRBV9,-,TRBJ1-3,CASSETGAADTIYF,TGTGCCAGCAGCGAGACTGGGGCCGCGGACACCATATATTTT
-,TRBV4-1,TRBD1,TRBJ1-5,CASSQGWGQNQPQHF,TGCGCCAGCAGCCAAGGATGGGGACAGAATCAGCCCCAGCATTTT
-,TRBV6-5,TRBD1,TRBJ2-3,CASSYGQGASDTQYF,TGTGCCAGCAGTTATGGACAGGGGGCATCAGATACGCAGTATTTT
many,TRBV25-1,-,TRBJ1-4,CASSERSGFDEKLFF,TGTGCCAGCAGTGAAAGATCGGGGTTTGATGAAAAACTGTTTTTT
-,TRBV5-1,TRBD1,TRBJ2-2,CASSLGTGYTGELFF,TGCGCCAGCAGCTTGGGGACAGGGTACACCGGGGAGCTGTTTTTT